The next 32 T cell receptor beta chains were all read from a single sample in a study of yellow fever vaccine responses in identical twins. TCRdb re-analysed the RT-PCR reads in MiXCR, keeping a single row per CDR3 protein. The sample contains more than 3,000 distinct CDR3 sequences, roughly 88% of which appear only once. This material consisted of T cells from blood (PBMCs), unsorted or a sorted subset (not recorded which), taken before or after yellow fever vaccination (not recorded which). The source of these receptors is a woman between 18 and 29 years old who received the yellow fever vaccine.

The V gene is TRBV11-1, the J gene TRBJ2-1; D is undetermined. Germline V CDR1 and CDR2: SGHAT, FQDESV (reference sequence). The V end lost 1 base, the J end lost 6 bases, and 13 bases lay between the germline ends. The CDR3 is 15 amino acids. The CDR3 is CASSLVTTLSNEQFF. CDR3 in DNA: TGTGCCAGCAGCTTAGTTACTACTTTGTCCAATGAGCAGTTCTTC.

This clonotype occurred a few times. The chain employs TRBV23-1 and TRBJ1-5; D unclear. TRBV23-1 counts as an open reading frame of uncertain function. The CDR3 runs 10 residues. With 11 bases removed from V and 6 bases from J, the gap between germline ends came to 8 bases. The CDR3 protein is CAPVSQPQHF. CDR3 coding DNA: TGCGCCCCGGTGTCTCAGCCCCAGCATTTT.

The J gene is TRBJ1-2, the V gene TRBV4-1, with 9 bases matching TRBD1. Trimming at V came to 4 bases and at J to 1 base, leaving 4 bases not matched to a gene. Germline loops: CDR1 MGHRA, CDR2 YSYEKL. The CDR3 is 15 residues long. The CDR3 reads CASSPRTGDNYGYTF. The CDR3 DNA reads TGCGCCAGCAGCCCCCGGACAGGGGATAACTATGGCTACACCTTC.

The chain recombines TRBV20-1 with TRBJ2-7, with 9 bases lining up with TRBD1. V dropped 0 bases and J dropped 5; count of bases not matched to a gene: 8. Germline CDR1 is DFQATT and CDR2 is SNEGSKA (reference sequence). This CDR3 comprises 15 residues. The CDR3 DNA reads TGCAGTGCTAGAGATCCACAGGGGGCAGCCCACGAGCAGTACTTC. This encodes CSARDPQGAAHEQYF.

The table lists this clonotype with a few counts. The DNA of the CDR3 is TGTGCCATCAGGGATACTTTGCAGCGTGGGACTGAAGCTTTCTTT. Protein: CAIRDTLQRGTEAFF. The chain joins TRBV10-3 to TRBJ1-1; D remains ambiguous. V shed 6 bases and J shed 5 bases, with 19 bases lying between them. Germline loops: CDR1 ENHRY, CDR2 SYGVKD. The CDR3 spans 15 residues.

The CDR3 DNA is TGCGCCAGCAGCCCGGACGCCTTCTCCTACGAGCAGTACTTC. This translates into CASSPDAFSYEQYF. The J gene is TRBJ2-7, the V gene TRBV5-1; unclear D gene. V dropped 4 bases and J dropped 0 bases, with 11 bases sitting between them. The CDR3 is 14 amino acids. Germline CDR1 reads SGHRS; CDR2 reads YFSETQ. Full variable domain (outside the CDR3, taken from reference TRBV5-1 and TRBJ2-7): KAGVTQTPRYLIKTRGQQVTLSCSPISGHRSVSWYQQTPGQGLQFLFEYFSETQRNKGNFPGRFSGRQFSNSRSEMNVSTLELGDSALYLCASSPDAFSYEQYFGPGTRLTVT.

The count of this clonotype is one. The CDR3 sequence: CASSAPGQVYEQYF. The CDR3 coding sequence is TGTGCCAGCAGCGCCCCGGGACAGGTTTACGAGCAGTACTTC. This rearrangement joins TRBV11-2 to TRBJ2-7; 8 bases fit TRBD1. Germline V gene data show CDR1 as SGHAT and CDR2 as FQNNGV. The V and J ends lost 5 bases and 4 bases, in that order; junction bases with no gene match: 7. The CDR3 is made up of 14 amino acids.

V usage is TRBV7-3 and J usage is TRBJ2-5; D gene uncertain. The CDR3 is 16 residues long. Germline values: CDR1 SGHTA, CDR2 FQGTGA. V dropped 1 base and J dropped 5 bases, with 17 bases sitting between them. This chain's CDR3 is CASSLSLPHREETQYF. DNA for the CDR3: TGTGCCAGCAGCTTAAGTTTGCCCCACAGAGAGGAGACCCAGTACTTC.

This chain links TRBV28 with TRBJ2-7; 8 nucleotides align to TRBD1. CDR1 and CDR2 from the germline V gene are MDHEN and SYDVKM. V lost 6 bases, J lost 6 bases, and 13 bases stayed unmatched. This CDR3 has 15 residues. In DNA form, the CDR3 reads TGTGCCAGCAGCAACAGACAGGGGAACCCTACCGAGCAGTACTTC. As protein: CASSNRQGNPTEQYF. The full variable domain, with the rest looked up from reference TRBV28 and TRBJ2-7, is DVKVTQSSRYLVKRTGEKVFLECVQDMDHENMFWYRQDPGLGLRLIYFSYDVKMKEKGDIPEGYSVSREKKERFSLILESASTNQTSMYLCASSNRQGNPTEQYFGPGTRLTVT.

The sample holds a few counts of this clonotype. The chain couples TRBV12-3 or TRBV12-4 to TRBJ2-4; 7 bases line up with TRBD1. V trimming: 4 bases; J trimming: 10 bases; junction bases outside the gene matches: 13. The CDR3 covers 15 residues. CDR3 protein: CASSSPHRDRLIQYF. Here the CDR3 DNA reads TGTGCCAGCAGTTCACCCCACAGGGACAGACTAATTCAGTACTTC.

V and J are TRBV20-1 and TRBJ2-7; 8 positions agree with TRBD2. J gave up 0 bases and V 2 bases, and 6 bases lay outside the gene matches. There are 15 residues in the CDR3. CDR1 is DFQATT, CDR2 SNEGSKA, per germline (reference sequence). The CDR3 DNA follows: TGCAGTGCTAGATCCTCCGGGACTAGCTCCTACGAGCAGTACTTC. This sequence encodes CSARSSGTSSYEQYF.

The J gene is TRBJ2-7, the V gene TRBV29-1; D may match TRBD1 or TRBD2 (5 bases each). Germline V gives CDR1 SQVTM, CDR2 ANQGSEA. The V end was cut by 7 bases, the J end by 0 bases, with 16 bases between. The CDR3 runs 14 residues. CDR3 nucleotides: TGCAGCGCCACGAAGGGGAGCAACTCCTACGAGCAGTACTTC. Amino acids: CSATKGSNSYEQYF.

The rearrangement uses TRBV15 and TRBJ2-5; 9 positions match TRBD1. The V and J ends lost 1 base and 5 bases, in that order; junction bases with no gene match: 5. The germline V gene has CDR1 LNHNV and CDR2 YYDKDF (reference sequence). This CDR3 is 15 amino acids long. Written as DNA, the CDR3 is TGTGCCACCAGCAGAGTGGGGACAGGGAAGGAGACCCAGTACTTC. Amino acid sequence: CATSRVGTGKETQYF.

This chain connects TRBV11-3 to TRBJ2-3; tentatively, D is TRBD2 (5 bases). Looked up from germline, CDR1 is SGHNT and CDR2 is YENEEA. The CDR3 length is 12 residues. V lost 7 bases and J 4 bases, leaving 9 bases between the germline ends. This chain's CDR3 is CASNPGADTQYF. For the CDR3, the DNA is TGTGCCAGCAACCCCGGGGCAGATACGCAGTATTTT.

This chain joins TRBV2 and TRBJ2-7, with D possibly matching TRBD1 (6 bases). The CDR3 is 14 residues long. Germline V lookup: CDR1 SNHLY, CDR2 FYNNEI. The V end was cut by 0 bases, the J end by 2 bases, with 8 bases between. CDR3 sequence reads: CASSEAGAPYEQYF. CDR3 nucleotides: TGTGCCAGCAGTGAAGCGGGGGCCCCCTACGAGCAGTACTTC.

A few counts support this clonotype. The V call is TRBV18, the J call TRBJ1-4; 7 bases are a match to TRBD1. The CDR3 spans 17 residues. Germline assignment: CDR1 KGHSH and CDR2 LQKENI. V dropped 5 bases and J dropped 5; count of bases not matched to a gene: 14. CDR3 sequence (DNA): TGTGCCAGCTCAGCGCAGGGGGTAACCGGAAAAAATGAAAAACTGTTTTTT. Its translation is CASSAQGVTGKNEKLFF. Complete variable domain (other parts from reference TRBV18 and TRBJ1-4): NAGVMQNPRHLVRRRGQEARLRCSPMKGHSHVYWYRQLPEEGLKFMVYLQKENIIDESGMPKERFSAEFPKEGPSILRIQQVVRGDSAAYFCASSAQGVTGKNEKLFFGSGTQLSVL.

This chain connects TRBV18 to TRBJ2-3, with D perhaps being TRBD1 or TRBD2 (5 bases each). This CDR3 spans 17 amino acids. CDR1 and CDR2 (germline): KGHSH, LQKENI. Trimming removed 6 bases at V and 2 bases at J, with 21 bases between. CDR3 nucleotide sequence: TGTGCCAGCTCCCCATACGGGGCCCTTTTCGACACAGATACGCAGTATTTT. Amino acids: CASSPYGALFDTDTQYF.

The chain is built from TRBV5-6 and TRBJ2-1; TRBD2 matches 7 bases. This CDR3 is 14 amino acids long. The germline V gene encodes CDR1 SGHDT and CDR2 YYEEEE. The junction had 9 bases not matched to a gene; V was cut back by 5 bases and J by 7 bases. The CDR3 DNA reads TGTGCCAGCAGTTCTCGGACTAGTTCGAATGAGCAGTTCTTC. Residues: CASSSRTSSNEQFF.

This clonotype has only one observation. The rearrangement links TRBV1 to TRBJ1-5; the table's D gene call, TRBD1, was not cross checked with the DNA. TRBV1 is described as a pseudogene. This CDR3 is built from 16 residues. CDR3 DNA: TGCACCAGCACCCGGGGGGTCAGGGCAAGCAATCAGCCCCAGCATTTT. Protein: CTSTRGVRASNQPQHF.

This chain joins TRBV13 and TRBJ1-4; D is unclear. Germline-derived CDR1 and CDR2 are PRHDT and FYEKMQ (reference sequence). Deletions cut 6 bases from V and 5 bases from J, with 7 bases between. The CDR3 has 12 residues. The CDR3 spells CASRIQNEKLFF. The CDR3 region has the DNA TGTGCCAGCAGGATACAGAATGAAAAACTGTTTTTT.

Written as DNA, the CDR3 is TGCGCCAGCAGCCAAGATGGGGCAGGGGTTAATTCACCCCTCCACTTT. Translated, it gives CASSQDGAGVNSPLHF. This rearrangement joins TRBV4-3 to TRBJ1-6, with a weak D call TRBD1 (6 bases). The CDR3 loop spans 16 amino acids. V shed 0 bases and J shed 6 bases, with 12 bases lying between them. Germline CDR1 and CDR2: LGHNA and YSLEER.

This clonotype has a handful of counts. V usage is TRBV10-3 and J usage is TRBJ1-1; TRBD1 matches 9 bases. Trimming took 4 bases from V and 8 from J; bases not matched to a gene: 8. This CDR3 has 14 amino acids. Germline V gives CDR1 ENHRY, CDR2 SYGVKD. In DNA form, the CDR3 reads TGTGCCATCAGTGGGGACAGGGACATAGCGGAAGCTTTCTTT. This sequence encodes CAISGDRDIAEAFF.

The chain links TRBV29-1 to TRBJ2-1; a possible D gene is TRBD1 (6 bases). Per the germline V gene, CDR1 is SQVTM and CDR2 is ANQGSEA. The CDR3 sequence is 12 residues long. The V and J ends lost 7 bases and 4 bases respectively, with 11 bases between them. CDR3 residues: CSGGTTYNEQFF. CDR3 coding DNA: TGCAGCGGGGGGACAACTTACAATGAGCAGTTCTTC.

The rearrangement uses TRBV18 and TRBJ2-7, with D unclear. V was clipped by 3 bases and J by 6 bases, with 9 bases between them. Germline CDR1 and CDR2: KGHSH and LQKENI. This CDR3 has 12 amino acids. For the CDR3, the DNA is TGTGCCAGCTCACCGCAGTCAGCCGAGCAGTACTTC. Protein sequence: CASSPQSAEQYF.

The gene calls are TRBV6-2 or TRBV6-3 and TRBJ1-1; 9 bases are a match to TRBD1. Germline CDR1 MNHEY, CDR2 SVGEGT. The CDR3 is 15 amino acids. V was pared by 2 bases and J by 3 bases, with 4 bases of the junction left unmatched. CDR3: CASSYNRGRDTEAFF. CDR3 bases: TGTGCCAGCAGTTACAACAGGGGGCGCGACACTGAAGCTTTCTTT.

The V gene is TRBV29-1, the J gene TRBJ2-1; D gene ambiguous. The length of the CDR3 is 13 residues. The germline gives CDR1 SQVTM, CDR2 ANQGSEA. The V and J ends lost 3 bases and 4 bases respectively, with 10 bases between them. The CDR3 here is CSVESSSYNEQFF. The CDR3 DNA is TGCAGCGTTGAGAGCTCCAGTTACAATGAGCAGTTCTTC.

The chain employs TRBV9 and TRBJ2-1, with no clear D. Germline values: CDR1 SGDLS, CDR2 YYNGEE. CDR3 length equals 13 residues. V was trimmed by 4 bases and J by 8 bases, leaving 13 bases between them. As DNA, the CDR3 is TGTGCCAGCAGCACCCGACAAAGGGATGAGCAGTTCTTC. Its translation is CASSTRQRDEQFF.

V is TRBV2 and J is TRBJ2-3; 9 nucleotides match TRBD1. Germline trimming cut 10 bases from V and 0 bases from J; bases unmatched to any gene: 5. Per the germline V gene, CDR1 is SNHLY and CDR2 is FYNNEI. The CDR3 consists of 14 residues. The CDR3 DNA follows: TGTGCCATCCGGACAGGGGTCAGCACAGATACGCAGTATTTT. It codes for CAIRTGVSTDTQYF.

The chain links TRBV5-6 to TRBJ2-7; D is ambiguous. CDR1 and CDR2 from the germline V gene are SGHDT and YYEEEE. Trimming took off 2 bases at V and 3 bases at J, with 3 bases between the two ends. The CDR3 length is 11 residues. This chain's CDR3 is CASSFLYEQYF. The CDR3, as DNA: TGTGCCAGCAGCTTTCTCTACGAGCAGTACTTC. Drawing the rest from reference TRBV5-6 and TRBJ2-7, the complete variable domain is DAGVTQSPTHLIKTRGQQVTLRCSPKSGHDTVSWYQQALGQGPQFIFQYYEEEERQRGNFPDRFSGHQFPNYSSELNVNALLLGDSALYLCASSFLYEQYFGPGTRLTVT.

The genes are TRBV12-3 or TRBV12-4 and TRBJ2-1; the match to TRBD2 covers 7 bases. CDR3 length: 16 amino acids. Trimming took 5 bases from V and 2 from J; bases not matched to a gene: 9. CDR3 coding DNA: TGTGCCAGCAGTGAATGGGGGGGGATGACCTACAATGAGCAGTTCTTC. Its protein is CASSEWGGMTYNEQFF.

The chain has TRBV20-1 and TRBJ2-7, with unresolved D. The V gene's germline CDR1 is DFQATT and CDR2 SNEGSKA (reference sequence). The length of the CDR3 is 11 residues. The germline V and J ends were trimmed by 0 bases and 9 bases, with 9 bases remaining between them. Written as DNA, the CDR3 is TGCAGTGCTAGAGATCAAGCGCCGCAGTACTTC. This sequence encodes CSARDQAPQYF.

This clonotype came up a few times. This chain joins TRBV29-1 and TRBJ1-5; D is undetermined. The germline V gene has CDR1 SQVTM and CDR2 ANQGSEA. The length of the CDR3 is 12 residues. Trimming stripped 4 bases from V and 3 bases from J, with 7 bases between. The CDR3 protein is CSVGGLNQPQHF. CDR3 bases: TGCAGCGTTGGGGGTCTCAATCAGCCCCAGCATTTT.